This TCR beta chain is drawn from a study of persistence of HIV-infected CD4 T cells. Across the study: Multiple blood draws of up to roughly 200 mL, except two donors with single leukapheresis.

Germline CDR1 KGHSH, CDR2 LQKENI. This CDR3 comprises 13 residues. Trimming shortened V by 2 bases and J by 7 bases, and 6 bases separated the two germline ends. This nonspecific control used anti-CD3/anti-CD28 bead stimulation of CD4+ T cells. Sorting selected CD4+ T cells upregulating both CD40 ligand and CD69. With respect to this clone: Its antigen is not identified.

General observations from the study: Antigen-responding cells were enriched for degenerate expanded CDR3beta sequences. TCRbeta richness was lower in CMV- and Gag-responding cells than in anti-CD3/anti-CD28-responding cells.

Sequencing used immunoSEQ version 4 in survey mode. Assay: immunoSEQ multiplex PCR; the TCRdb copy retains only in-frame clones and omits some. The data hold 35,000 to 40,000 clones, with approximately 90% observed a single time. The specimen comprised CD4+ T cells sorted from PBMCs after approximately 19-hour stimulation, sampled from a patient who received antiretroviral therapy. This sequence originates from an adult man with HIV who was CMV-seropositive. This chain links TRBV18 with TRBJ1-6; no reliable D call. CDR3 in amino acids: CASSPGPNSPLHF. The CDR3 DNA reads as TGTGCCAGCTCACCAGGGCCCAATTCACCCCTCCACTTT.